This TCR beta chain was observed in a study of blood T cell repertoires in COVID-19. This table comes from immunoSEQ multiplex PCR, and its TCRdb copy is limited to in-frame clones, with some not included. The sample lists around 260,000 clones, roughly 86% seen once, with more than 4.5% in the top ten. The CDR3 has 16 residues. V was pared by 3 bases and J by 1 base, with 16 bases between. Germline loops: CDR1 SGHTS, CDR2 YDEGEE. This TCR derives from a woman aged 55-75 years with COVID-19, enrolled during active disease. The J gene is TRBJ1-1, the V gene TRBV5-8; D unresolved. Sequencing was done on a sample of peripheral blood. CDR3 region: CASSSAVRLENTEAFF. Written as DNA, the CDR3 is TGTGCCAGCAGCTCCGCAGTTAGGCTAGAGAACACTGAAGCTTTCTTT.